The 26 T cell receptor beta chains presented below share a single source sample, sequenced in a study of blood T cell repertoires in COVID-19. TCRdb keeps only in-frame clones here, not all; method: immunoSEQ multiplex PCR. The sample consists of about 160,000 clones, roughly 93% of them appearing once. What was sequenced was peripheral blood. These receptors were taken from a man between 18 and 29 years old with acute or convalescent COVID-19.

This clone was observed once. V and J are TRBV3-1 (or the pseudogene TRBV3-2) and TRBJ1-3; D unclear. Germline-derived CDR1 and CDR2 are LGHDT and YNNKEL (reference sequence). V was cut by 1 base and J by 1 base, with 11 bases left in between. The CDR3 runs 16 residues. The chain's CDR3 is CASSQAALRSGNTIYF. As DNA, the CDR3 is TGTGCCAGCAGCCAAGCCGCACTTCGTTCTGGAAACACCATATATTTT.

This chain links TRBV6-6 with TRBJ1-1; D not certain. With 5 bases removed from V and 1 base from J, the gap between germline ends came to 14 bases. CDR3 length: 15 amino acids. CDR1 and CDR2 from the germline V gene are MNHNY and SVGAGI (reference sequence). Here the CDR3 DNA reads TGTGCCAGCAGTCAAAAAGTCACTACGAACACTGAAGCTTTCTTT. Its translation is CASSQKVTTNTEAFF.

The genes are TRBV10-1 and TRBJ1-2, with 8 bases aligning to TRBD1. CDR3 length equals 15 residues. Germline lookup yields CDR1 WNHNN and CDR2 SYGVQD (reference sequence). V gave up 3 bases and J gave up 4 bases; unmatched junction bases: 7. The CDR3 DNA sequence: TGCGCCAGCAGTGAAGGCAGGGGGCTCGGCTATGGCTACACCTTC. Amino acids: CASSEGRGLGYGYTF.

This sequence joins TRBV18 and TRBJ1-1; 9 bases align to TRBD1. The J segment lost 5 bases and the V segment lost 8 bases, leaving 6 bases of the junction unmatched. This CDR3 comprises 13 residues. Germline loops: CDR1 KGHSH, CDR2 LQKENI. Written as DNA, the CDR3 is TGTGCCAGCCACCGGGACAGGGAGACTGAAGCTTTCTTT. Translated: CASHRDRETEAFF.

The chain couples TRBV5-1 to TRBJ2-2; D is uncertain. CDR1 is SGHRS and CDR2 is YFSETQ in the germline V gene. V was pared by 4 bases and J by 1 base, with 5 bases between. The length of the CDR3 is 13 residues. The CDR3 here is CASSVQNTGELFF. CDR3 sequence (DNA): TGCGCCAGCAGCGTACAGAACACCGGGGAGCTGTTTTTT. The full variable domain, completed using reference TRBV5-1 and TRBJ2-2, is KAGVTQTPRYLIKTRGQQVTLSCSPISGHRSVSWYQQTPGQGLQFLFEYFSETQRNKGNFPGRFSGRQFSNSRSEMNVSTLELGDSALYLCASSVQNTGELFFGEGSRLTVL.

V gene TRBV5-6 combines with J gene TRBJ1-1, with D uncertain. The V gene's germline CDR1 is SGHDT and CDR2 YYEEEE. The CDR3 spans 15 residues. The V gene lost 1 base and the J gene lost 11 bases, with 21 bases spanning the gap. This CDR3 is CASSLLGLSGSDAFF. The CDR3 DNA reads TGTGCCAGCAGCTTGTTGGGATTGTCTGGGAGTGACGCTTTCTTT.

The CDR3 spells CAWSGQLNEKLFF. CDR3 sequence (DNA): TGTGCCTGGAGTGGACAGCTCAATGAAAAACTGTTTTTT. The chain joins TRBV30 to TRBJ1-4; possibly TRBD1 for D (5 bases). The CDR3 totals 13 residues. Deletions cut 1 base from V and 5 bases from J, with 8 bases between. Per germline, CDR1 GTSNPN and CDR2 SVGIG (reference sequence). Combining the CDR3 with reference TRBV30 and TRBJ1-4 gives the whole variable domain SQTIHQWPATLVQPVGSPLSLECTVEGTSNPNLYWYRQAAGRGLQLLFYSVGIGQISSEVPQNLSASRPQDRQFILSSKKLLLSDSGFYLCAWSGQLNEKLFFGSGTQLSVL.

This chain links TRBV18 with TRBJ2-1; TRBD1 might be the D (8 bases). The CDR3 consists of 18 residues. V lost 3 bases and J lost 3, with 21 bases in between. Germline V gene sequence: CDR1 KGHSH, CDR2 LQKENI. The CDR3 nucleotides are TGTGCCAGCTCACCGAGGACAGGGCTTCTAGCGGACTACAATGAGCAGTTCTTC. Protein sequence: CASSPRTGLLADYNEQFF.

J is TRBJ1-1 and V is TRBV3-1 (or the pseudogene TRBV3-2); TRBD1 might be the D (5 bases). The V end lost 8 bases, the J end lost 2 bases, and 15 bases lay between the germline ends. Looked up from germline, CDR1 is LGHDT and CDR2 is YNNKEL (reference sequence). The CDR3 has 14 residues. The CDR3 DNA reads TGTGCCAGCTCCTGGGGGGGGAGTAACACTGAAGCTTTCTTT. Amino acid sequence: CASSWGGSNTEAFF.

The chain combines TRBV19 with TRBJ1-1; the D gene is possibly TRBD1 (6 bases). V lost 7 bases and J lost 5, with 17 bases in between. This CDR3 is 14 amino acids long. CDR1 is LNHDA and CDR2 is SQIVND in the germline V gene (reference sequence). Here the CDR3 DNA reads TGTGCCAGTATCCCGGTGGGGGCGCGGACTGAAGCTTTCTTT. It yields the protein CASIPVGARTEAFF.

The chain links TRBV19 to TRBJ2-7; tentatively, D is TRBD1 (6 bases). Germline CDR1 is LNHDA and CDR2 is SQIVND (reference sequence). Trimming took 0 bases from V and 3 from J, leaving 12 bases between them. The length of the CDR3 is 15 residues. The CDR3 loop is CASSIDLGRGYEQYF. The CDR3 DNA reads as TGTGCCAGTAGTATAGATCTAGGCAGGGGCTACGAGCAGTACTTC.

This chain joins TRBV6-5 and TRBJ2-1, with a possible D match to TRBD2 (5 bases). Per the germline V gene, CDR1 is MNHEY and CDR2 is SVGAGI. There are 13 residues in the CDR3. Trimming stripped 7 bases from V and 8 bases from J, with 15 bases between. The CDR3 protein is CASTEVPGYEQFF. The CDR3 nucleotides read TGTGCCAGCACCGAAGTACCGGGGTATGAGCAGTTCTTC.

V usage is TRBV11-2 and J usage is TRBJ1-4; 8 bases are shared with TRBD1. CDR1 and CDR2 from the germline V gene are SGHAT and FQNNGV. V shed 0 bases and J 7 bases; nucleotides not matched to a gene: 4. This CDR3 has 15 residues. The CDR3 reads CASSLDGQGGEKLFF. In DNA, the CDR3 is TGTGCCAGCAGCTTAGATGGACAGGGAGGTGAAAAACTGTTTTTT.

V usage is TRBV19 and J usage is TRBJ1-4; the D gene is possibly TRBD1 (5 bases). The V end lost 3 bases, the J end lost 8 bases, and 7 bases lay between the germline ends. Per the germline V gene, CDR1 is LNHDA and CDR2 is SQIVND (reference sequence). CDR3 length equals 12 residues. This chain's CDR3 is CASSIDSEKLFF. The CDR3, as DNA: TGTGCCAGTAGTATTGACAGCGAAAAACTGTTTTTT.

As for this clone: An end of the junction does not agree with germline; a read error may underlie this. The chain links TRBV7-9 to TRBJ2-7, with 9 bases aligning to TRBD2. The CDR3 length is 18 residues. The germline V gene has CDR1 SEHNR and CDR2 FQNEAQ (reference sequence). CDR3 residues: CASHPGFLDGTSSYEQYF. The CDR3 nucleotides read TGTGCCAGCCATCCGGGGTTTTTGGACGGGACTAGCTCCTATGAGCAGTACTTC.

V is TRBV11-2 and J is TRBJ2-1; no clear D gene. Trimming cost V 4 bases and J 6 bases, with 19 bases left between them. CDR1 SGHAT and CDR2 FQNNGV come from the germline V gene. The CDR3 has 16 residues. This CDR3 is CASSSLQSARPNEQFF. CDR3 nucleotide sequence: TGTGCCAGCAGCTCTTTACAATCCGCTAGACCCAATGAGCAGTTCTTC.

The chain links TRBV7-9 to TRBJ1-3, with D perhaps TRBD1 (5 bases). V was cut by 5 bases and J by 6 bases, with 14 bases left in between. CDR1 is SEHNR, CDR2 FQNEAQ, per germline (reference sequence). The length of the CDR3 is 14 residues. The CDR3 coding sequence is TGTGCCAGCAGCCCCGACCGGGGGGTAAACACCATATATTTT. As protein: CASSPDRGVNTIYF.

The genes are TRBV12-5 and TRBJ2-1; TRBD2 might be the D (6 bases). Germline-derived CDR1 and CDR2 are LGHNT and FRNRAP. V was pared by 6 bases and J by 4 bases, with 16 bases between. The CDR3 is 15 residues long. CDR3 amino acids: CASGAGTGAYNEQFF. DNA of the CDR3: TGTGCTAGTGGGGCCGGCACGGGAGCTTACAATGAGCAGTTCTTC.

The rearrangement links TRBV18 to TRBJ1-1; possible D gene TRBD1, 6 bases. V was cut by 6 bases and J by 0 bases, with 14 bases left in between. The CDR3 is 15 amino acids. CDR1 and CDR2 from the germline V gene are KGHSH and LQKENI. The CDR3 DNA sequence: TGTGCCAGCTCGTCGAAGGGGGACATGAACACTGAAGCTTTCTTT. This encodes CASSSKGDMNTEAFF.

The chain joins TRBV14 to TRBJ2-7; a possible D gene is TRBD1 (6 bases). Deletions cut 1 base from V and 3 bases from J, with 13 bases between. CDR3 length: 15 residues. Germline CDR1 and CDR2: SGHDN and FVKESK. CDR3 nucleotides: TGTGCCAGCAGCCAAGCGTCAGGGGCCCACTACGAGCAGTACTTC. This encodes CASSQASGAHYEQYF.

The chain combines TRBV19 with TRBJ1-4; 9 nucleotides align to TRBD1. The CDR3 length is 16 residues. The trim removed 4 bases at V and 5 bases at J, leaving 8 bases unmatched. The germline V gene encodes CDR1 LNHDA and CDR2 SQIVND (reference sequence). CDR3 bases: TGTGCCAGTAGTACGGGGCGGGACAGGGCGAATGAAAAACTGTTTTTT. Translated: CASSTGRDRANEKLFF.

V usage is TRBV5-8 and J usage is TRBJ2-2, with TRBD1 matching 7 bases. The CDR3 is 15 amino acids. CDR1 is SGHTS, CDR2 YDEGEE, per germline. After removal of 4 bases from V and 0 bases from J, the junction contained 3 bases not matched to a gene. The CDR3 DNA reads as TGTGCCAGCAGCCTCGGGACAGCGAACACCGGGGAGCTGTTTTTT. Translating gives CASSLGTANTGELFF.

The rearrangement uses TRBV7-2 and TRBJ2-7, with 10 bases lining up with TRBD1. The CDR3 has 15 residues. Germline CDR1 SGHTA, CDR2 FQGNSA. The V and J ends lost 1 base and 1 base, in that order; junction bases with no gene match: 1. As DNA, the CDR3 is TGTGCCAGCAGCTTAGGGGGACAGGGGTCCTACGAGCAGTACTTC. It codes for CASSLGGQGSYEQYF.

The chain combines TRBV18 with TRBJ1-1; D is unresolved. The length of the CDR3 is 16 residues. Trimming left V 5 bases short and J 1 base short, with 17 bases between. Germline V gene sequence: CDR1 KGHSH, CDR2 LQKENI. The CDR3 sequence: CASSNREGLGNTEAFF. In DNA, the CDR3 is TGTGCCAGCTCAAATAGGGAGGGATTGGGGAACACTGAAGCTTTCTTT.

The chain has TRBV9 and TRBJ1-2; perhaps TRBD1 as D (6 bases). V lost 0 bases and J lost 8, with 14 bases in between. CDR1 SGDLS and CDR2 YYNGEE come from the germline V gene. The CDR3 loop spans 14 amino acids. The CDR3 bases are TGTGCCAGCAGCGTAGAGGCAACAGGGCGGGGCTACACCTTC. Translated: CASSVEATGRGYTF.

The chain couples TRBV2 to TRBJ1-2; D is unresolved. V lost 6 bases to trimming and J lost 5 bases, with 16 bases between them. The CDR3 is made up of 14 amino acids. Germline V gene data show CDR1 as SNHLY and CDR2 as FYNNEI. The CDR3 sequence: CASRQVPGKYGYTF. The DNA for the CDR3 is TGTGCCAGCAGGCAGGTTCCGGGGAAATATGGCTACACCTTC.